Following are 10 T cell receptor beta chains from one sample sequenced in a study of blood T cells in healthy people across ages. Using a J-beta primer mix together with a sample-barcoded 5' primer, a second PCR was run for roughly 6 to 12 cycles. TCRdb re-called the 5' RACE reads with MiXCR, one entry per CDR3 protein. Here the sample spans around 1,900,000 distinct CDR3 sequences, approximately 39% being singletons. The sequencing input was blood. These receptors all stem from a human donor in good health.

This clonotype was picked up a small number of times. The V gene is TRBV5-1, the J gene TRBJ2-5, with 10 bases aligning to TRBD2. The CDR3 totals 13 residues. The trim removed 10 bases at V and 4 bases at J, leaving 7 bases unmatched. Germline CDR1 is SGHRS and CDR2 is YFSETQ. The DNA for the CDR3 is TGCGCCTCCAGCGGGGGGGCCCCAGAGACCCAGTACTTC. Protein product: CASSGGAPETQYF.

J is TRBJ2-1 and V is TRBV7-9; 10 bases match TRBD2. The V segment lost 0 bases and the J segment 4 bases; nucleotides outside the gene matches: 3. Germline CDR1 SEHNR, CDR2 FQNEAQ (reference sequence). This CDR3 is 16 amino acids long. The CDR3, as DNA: TGTGCCAGCAGCTTAGCCACTAGCGGGGTTTACAATGAGCAGTTCTTC. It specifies CASSLATSGVYNEQFF. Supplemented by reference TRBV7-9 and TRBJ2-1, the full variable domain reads DTGVSQNPRHKITKRGQNVTFRCDPISEHNRLYWYRQTLGQGPEFLTYFQNEAQLEKSRLLSDRFSAERPKGSFSTLEIQRTEQGDSAMYLCASSLATSGVYNEQFFGPGTRLTVL.

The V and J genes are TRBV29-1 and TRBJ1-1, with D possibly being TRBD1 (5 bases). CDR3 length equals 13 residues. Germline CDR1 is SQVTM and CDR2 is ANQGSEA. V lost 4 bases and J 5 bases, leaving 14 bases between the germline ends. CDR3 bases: TGCAGCGTTGGGGAGGGGACGGGGACTGAAGCTTTCTTT. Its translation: CSVGEGTGTEAFF.

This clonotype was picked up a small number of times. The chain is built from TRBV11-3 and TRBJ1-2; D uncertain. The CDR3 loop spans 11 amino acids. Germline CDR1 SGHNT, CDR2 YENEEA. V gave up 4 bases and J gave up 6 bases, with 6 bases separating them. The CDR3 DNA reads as TGTGCCAGCAGCTCCAACAATGGCTACACCTTC. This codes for CASSSNNGYTF.

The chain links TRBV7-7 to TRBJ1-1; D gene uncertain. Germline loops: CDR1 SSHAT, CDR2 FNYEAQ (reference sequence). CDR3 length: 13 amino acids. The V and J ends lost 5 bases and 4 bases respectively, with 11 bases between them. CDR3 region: CASSPTKSTEAFF. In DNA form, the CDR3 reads TGTGCCAGCAGCCCAACTAAGTCCACTGAAGCTTTCTTT.

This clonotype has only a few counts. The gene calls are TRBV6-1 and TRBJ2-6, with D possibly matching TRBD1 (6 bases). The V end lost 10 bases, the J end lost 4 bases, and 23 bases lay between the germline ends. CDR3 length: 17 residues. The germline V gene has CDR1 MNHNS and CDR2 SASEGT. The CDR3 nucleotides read TGTGCCACCTTCAGGACAGCGAGAGGCTTCGGGGCCAACGTCCTGACTTTC. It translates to CATFRTARGFGANVLTF.

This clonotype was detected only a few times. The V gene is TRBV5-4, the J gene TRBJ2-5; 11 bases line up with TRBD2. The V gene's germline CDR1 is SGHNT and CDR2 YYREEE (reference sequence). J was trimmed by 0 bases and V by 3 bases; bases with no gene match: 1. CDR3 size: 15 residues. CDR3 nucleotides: TGTGCCAGCAGCTCGACTAGCGGGGACCAAGAGACCCAGTACTTC. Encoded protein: CASSSTSGDQETQYF.

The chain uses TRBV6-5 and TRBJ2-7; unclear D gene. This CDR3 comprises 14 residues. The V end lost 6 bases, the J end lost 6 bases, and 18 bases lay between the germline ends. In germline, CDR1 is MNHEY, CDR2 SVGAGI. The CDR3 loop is CASSLMAGLGEQYF. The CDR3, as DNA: TGTGCCAGCAGCCTAATGGCCGGCCTGGGCGAGCAGTACTTC.

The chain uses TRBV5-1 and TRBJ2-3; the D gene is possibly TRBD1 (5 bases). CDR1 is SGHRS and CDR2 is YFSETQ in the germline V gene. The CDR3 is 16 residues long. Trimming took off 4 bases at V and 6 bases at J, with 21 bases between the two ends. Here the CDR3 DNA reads TGCGCCAGCAGCCTGACCGCTTCGATAGGGGTCGATACGCAGTATTTT. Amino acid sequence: CASSLTASIGVDTQYF.

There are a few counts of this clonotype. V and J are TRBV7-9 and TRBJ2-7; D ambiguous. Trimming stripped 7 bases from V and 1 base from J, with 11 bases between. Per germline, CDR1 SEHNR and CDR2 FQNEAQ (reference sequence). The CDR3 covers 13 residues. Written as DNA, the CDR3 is TGTGCCAGCACATTGGACGGGTCCTACGAGCAGTACTTC. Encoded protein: CASTLDGSYEQYF.